Only one count was recorded for the clone carrying this TCR beta chain. Data came from immunoSEQ multiplex PCR; TCRdb stores just in-frame clones and leaves some out. The sample lists roughly 2 million clones, 85% to 95% seen once, with roughly 0.13% in the top ten. These data belong to a study of shared clonotypes between healthy human individuals. This clonotype was sampled from a man younger than 35 in good health. The specimen was naive CD4+ T cells sorted from blood. Subset specified: CD45RA+ positively selected.

The CDR3 spells CASSLEGWTNTIYF. The CDR3, as DNA: TGTGCCAGCAGCTTGGAGGGCTGGACAAACACCATATATTTT. The chain employs TRBV5-4 and TRBJ1-3; D gene uncertain. The CDR3 consists of 14 residues. CDR1 and CDR2 from the germline V gene are SGHNT and YYREEE (reference sequence). V was clipped by 0 bases and J by 6 bases, with 10 bases between them. Combining the CDR3 with reference TRBV5-4 and TRBJ1-3 gives the whole variable domain ETGVTQSPTHLIKTRGQQVTLRCSSQSGHNTVSWYQQALGQGPQFIFQYYREEENGRGNFPPRFSGLQFPNYSSELNVNALELDDSALYLCASSLEGWTNTIYFGEGSWLTVV.